This T cell receptor beta chain was recovered during a study of shared clonotypes between healthy human individuals. Study-level points and caveats: Naive subsets typically showed greater estimated richness than memory subsets. Naive CD4 clonotypes were shared across several donors at about 5%. Clonotypes which were not shared had lower generation probabilities than clonotypes that all four donors shared.

Sequencing used immunoSEQ multiplex PCR; TCRdb keeps in-frame clones, though not all of them. The table has about 960,000 clones, approximately 80% seen once. A remark on this clone: Its antigen is not known.

Partitioning of CD4+ cells yielded a CD45RA+ naive subset and a CD45RA-negative memory subset. The sequence came from a man between 18 and 29 years old in good health. Sequenced: memory CD4+ T cells sorted from blood. Subset noted: CD45RA-negative fraction.

CDR3 sequence (DNA): TGTGCCAGCAGCTTTCTAGCCTCGAACACCGGGGAGCTGTTTTTT. It specifies CASSFLASNTGELFF. V usage is TRBV5-5 and J usage is TRBJ2-2, with D possibly TRBD2 on 5 matching bases. In germline, CDR1 is SGHKS, CDR2 YYEKEE (reference sequence). Trimming left V 2 bases short and J 0 bases short, with 8 bases between. The CDR3 is 15 amino acids.